This TCR beta chain was sequenced in a study of cytomegalovirus exposure and HLA in healthy donors. The V and J ends lost 6 bases and 7 bases respectively, with 19 bases between them. Germline CDR1 and CDR2: MNHEY and SVGAGI. This CDR3 contains 15 residues. Primers: 60 Vbeta forward and 13 Jbeta reverse. Data came from immunoSEQ multiplex PCR; TCRdb stores just in-frame clones and leaves some out. In the table there are more than 90,000 clones, approximately 81% of which are singletons. Whole-study results and caveats: Presence/absence analyses took donor sequencing depth as roughly uniform.

This clone turned up a few times. Its antigen is still unknown. J is TRBJ1-5 and V is TRBV6-5; D is possibly TRBD1 (6 bases). The sequenced sample was PBMCs. This clonotype originated in a woman in her sixties or seventies in good health and CMV-seropositive. The chain's CDR3 is CASRPVGAQGQPQHF. CDR3 bases: TGTGCCAGCAGGCCCGTGGGGGCCCAAGGGCAGCCCCAGCATTTT.